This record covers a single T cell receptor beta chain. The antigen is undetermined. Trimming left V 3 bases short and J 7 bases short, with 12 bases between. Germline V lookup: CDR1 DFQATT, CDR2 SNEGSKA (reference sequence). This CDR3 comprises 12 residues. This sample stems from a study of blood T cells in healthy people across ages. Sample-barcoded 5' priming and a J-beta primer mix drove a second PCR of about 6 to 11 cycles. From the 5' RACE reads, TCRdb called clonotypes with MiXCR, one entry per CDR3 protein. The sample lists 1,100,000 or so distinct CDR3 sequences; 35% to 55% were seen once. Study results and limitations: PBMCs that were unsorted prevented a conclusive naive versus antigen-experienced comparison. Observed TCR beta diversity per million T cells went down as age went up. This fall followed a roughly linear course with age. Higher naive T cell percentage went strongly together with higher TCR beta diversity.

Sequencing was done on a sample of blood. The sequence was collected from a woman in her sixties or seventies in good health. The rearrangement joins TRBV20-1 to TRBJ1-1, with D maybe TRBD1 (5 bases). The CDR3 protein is CSASDRQLEAFF. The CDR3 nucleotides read TGCAGTGCTAGTGACCGACAGCTTGAAGCTTTCTTT.